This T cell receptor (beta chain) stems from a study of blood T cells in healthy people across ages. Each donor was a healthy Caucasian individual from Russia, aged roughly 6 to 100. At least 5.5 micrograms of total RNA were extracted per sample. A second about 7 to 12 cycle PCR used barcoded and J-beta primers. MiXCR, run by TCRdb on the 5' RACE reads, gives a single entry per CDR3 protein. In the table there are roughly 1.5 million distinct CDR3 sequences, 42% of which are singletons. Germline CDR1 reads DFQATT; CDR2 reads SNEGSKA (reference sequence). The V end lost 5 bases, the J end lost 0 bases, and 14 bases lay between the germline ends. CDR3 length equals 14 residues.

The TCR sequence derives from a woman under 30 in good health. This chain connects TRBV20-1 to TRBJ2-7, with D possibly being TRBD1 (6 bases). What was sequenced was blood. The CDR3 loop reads CSARQDPGSYEQYF. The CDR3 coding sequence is TGCAGTGCTCGACAGGACCCTGGCTCCTACGAGCAGTACTTC.